A selection of T cell receptor beta chains follows, all from one sample in a study of shared clonotypes between healthy human individuals. TCRdb keeps only in-frame clones here, not all; method: immunoSEQ multiplex PCR. The table records 850,000 to 1,100,000 clones, about 72% of them present only once. Input material: memory CD4+ T cells from PBMCs. These receptors were taken from a man aged 18 to 29 in good health. Some clones in this sample may be carry-over from other donors' samples. The CDR3 runs from the conserved cysteine through the conserved F or W. The D gene is left open where the match is weak. Clone size is stated in some rows and not others, as once, few, many or a class when expanded.

D	V	size	J	DNA	CDR3
TRBD1	TRBV2	-	TRBJ2-2	TGTGCCAGTCAAAGGTCGACAGGGGGCTTTTCCGGGGAGCTGTTTTTT	CASQRSTGGFSGELFF
TRBD2	TRBV6-1	-	TRBJ2-3	TGTGCCAGCAGGCGGGCGGGAGGTCTCACAGATACGCAGTATTTT	CASRRAGGLTDTQYF
-	TRBV7-2	-	TRBJ1-4	TGTGCCAGCAGTCTTAAGACGGGAGAGAATGAAAAACTGTTTTTT	CASSLKTGENEKLFF
TRBD2	TRBV15	-	TRBJ2-7	TGTGCCACCAGCCGAAGAACCTTTAGCGGGAGGGCCAACGAGCAGTACTTC	CATSRRTFSGRANEQYF
TRBD2	TRBV28	-	TRBJ2-3	TGTGCCAGCAGTTTTGGAACAGGACACGGACTAGTGTCGCCGGATACGCAGTATTTT	CASSFGTGHGLVSPDTQYF
TRBD2	TRBV9	-	TRBJ2-5	TGTGCCAGCAGCGTAGGGCTAGCGGGAGCCCAAGAGACCCAGTACTTC	CASSVGLAGAQETQYF
TRBD2	TRBV5-1	-	TRBJ2-3	TGCGCCAGCAGCTTGGAGGGAGCGGGAGGGGCAGATACGCAGTATTTT	CASSLEGAGGADTQYF
-	TRBV27	few	TRBJ2-1	TGTGCCAGCAGTGGGACGGGGAGGAATGAGCAGTTCTTC	CASSGTGRNEQFF
-	TRBV5-5	-	TRBJ1-4	TGTGCCAGCAGCTTGGCCCTCCGGCTCCTTAATGAAAAACTGTTTTTT	CASSLALRLLNEKLFF
-	TRBV7-8	-	TRBJ1-2	TGTGCCAGCAGCCCCCGACGGGGCGTAAACTATGGCTACACCTTC	CASSPRRGVNYGYTF
TRBD2	TRBV30	-	TRBJ2-1	TGTGCCTGGAGCGGCCCGGGACTAGCGGGGTACAATGAGCAGTTCTTC	CAWSGPGLAGYNEQFF
-	TRBV28	-	TRBJ1-6	TGTGCCAGCAGTGCTGACAGGACCGCTTATAATTCACCCCTCCACTTT	CASSADRTAYNSPLHF
-	TRBV5-1	once	TRBJ2-5	TGCGCCAGCAGCTTGGCGGTCAGGGCCCAAGAGACCCAGTACTTC	CASSLAVRAQETQYF
-	TRBV2	once	TRBJ1-2	TGTGCCAGCCGCATTACGGGGCAGAACTATGGCTACACCTTC	CASRITGQNYGYTF
-	TRBV5-5	few	TRBJ1-2	TGTGCCAGCAGCTTGGCCTACCGAGACTATGGCTACACCTTC	CASSLAYRDYGYTF
TRBD1	TRBV18	-	TRBJ1-2	TGTGCCAGCTCACCAATGACAGGGCGCGGCTACACCTTC	CASSPMTGRGYTF
-	TRBV15	-	TRBJ1-4	TGTGCCACCAGGAAAGGGCTAACTAATGAAAAACTGTTTTTT	CATRKGLTNEKLFF
-	TRBV28	-	TRBJ2-5	TGTGCCAGCAGTTCCCGCATGGGGCGGAGCCGGGGAAACCAAGAGACCCAGTACTTC	CASSSRMGRSRGNQETQYF
TRBD2	TRBV6-1	many	TRBJ2-3	TGTGCCAGCAGGGCAGCGGGATTAGGTTCAGATACGCAGTATTTT	CASRAAGLGSDTQYF
-	TRBV14	-	TRBJ2-5	TGTGCCAGCAGCCAGTTGCAGGGAGAGACCCAGTACTTC	CASSQLQGETQYF
-	TRBV6-5	-	TRBJ2-7	TGTGCCAGCAGGCCCGGGAGGACAGTCTACGAGCAGTACTTC	CASRPGRTVYEQYF
-	TRBV18	few	TRBJ1-3	TGTGCCAGCTCTCTTCAGGGATCTGGAAACACCATATATTTT	CASSLQGSGNTIYF
TRBD1	TRBV11-1	-	TRBJ1-2	TGTGCCAGCAGCTTATCCTCGACAGGGGGCCGACATGGCTACACCTTC	CASSLSSTGGRHGYTF
-	TRBV20-1	-	TRBJ2-1	TGCAGTGCTAGAGGGTACAATGAGCAGTTCTTC	CSARGYNEQFF
-	TRBV28	-	TRBJ2-7	TGTGCCAGCAGTTACGGACCTACCTACGAGCAGTACTTC	CASSYGPTYEQYF
TRBD1	TRBV19	once	TRBJ2-7	TGTGCCAGTAGTATTCCCGCCGGGACAGGGTCCGAGCAGTACTTC	CASSIPAGTGSEQYF
TRBD2	TRBV2	-	TRBJ2-7	TGTGCCAGCAGGTGGGCTAGCGGGCTATACGAGCAGTACTTC	CASRWASGLYEQYF
TRBD2	TRBV5-8	-	TRBJ2-3	TGTGCCAGCAGCTTGGGCAGGACTAGCCCTGGAGCTAGCACAGATACGCAGTATTTT	CASSLGRTSPGASTDTQYF
-	TRBV5-1	-	TRBJ1-3	TGCGCCAGCAGCTTGGAGGCGGGTTCTGGAAACACCATATATTTT	CASSLEAGSGNTIYF
-	TRBV6-1	once	TRBJ2-4	TGTGCCACTATGGCAGGGGCTTTGTCGGACATTCAGTACTTC	CATMAGALSDIQYF
-	TRBV29-1	few	TRBJ1-1	TGCAGCGTTGCTGGGCAGAGGGAGTCTGAAGCTTTCTTT	CSVAGQRESEAFF
TRBD2	TRBV6-5	-	TRBJ2-2	TGTGCCAGCAGCCCCAGCGGGAGGGCCGGGGAGCTGTTTTTT	CASSPSGRAGELFF
-	TRBV15	-	TRBJ2-2	TGTGCCACCAGCAGGGCAGGGGCGCAAACTACAAGCGGGGAGCTGTTTTTT	CATSRAGAQTTSGELFF
TRBD2	TRBV9	-	TRBJ2-2	TGTGCCAGCAGCCCACGGACTAGCGGGAGCACCGGGGAGCTGTTTTTT	CASSPRTSGSTGELFF
-	TRBV4-1	-	TRBJ1-1	TGCGCCAGCAGCCAACTTCTGACAGTTATGAACACTGAAGCTTTCTTT	CASSQLLTVMNTEAFF
TRBD1	TRBV27	-	TRBJ1-2	TGTGCCAGCAGTTCGACAGGGTCCTATGGCTACACCTTC	CASSSTGSYGYTF
-	TRBV6-5	once	TRBJ2-3	TGTGCCAGCAGCAAAACCGTTGGGGATACGCAGTATTTT	CASSKTVGDTQYF
-	TRBV7-9	-	TRBJ1-5	TGTGCCAGCAGCTTTCCCAATCAGCCCCAGCATTTT	CASSFPNQPQHF
-	TRBV5-1	-	TRBJ1-2	TGCGCCAGCAGCTTAGCCTACGCCCACTATGGCTACACCTTC	CASSLAYAHYGYTF
TRBD1	TRBV7-8	-	TRBJ2-7	TGTGCCAGCAGCGATCCGACAGGGTCCTCCTACGAGCAGTACTTC	CASSDPTGSSYEQYF
-	TRBV21-1	-	TRBJ2-6	TGTGCCAGCAGTCCGAGGGGGGCGAACCACTCTGGGGCCAACGTCCTGACTTTC	CASSPRGANHSGANVLTF
-	TRBV15	-	TRBJ1-2	TGTGCCACCAGCAGAGCAGGGTCCGACTATGGCTACACCTTC	CATSRAGSDYGYTF
TRBD2	TRBV5-1	-	TRBJ2-1	TGCGCCAGCAGCTTCGTACTAGCGGATAATGAGCAGTTCTTC	CASSFVLADNEQFF
-	TRBV28	few	TRBJ2-4	TGTGCCAGCCCCCCCTCCGGGGCTACAGCCAAAAACATTCAGTACTTC	CASPPSGATAKNIQYF
-	TRBV28	-	TRBJ2-1	TGTGCCAGCAGTCCCATTCCCCCGACAGATTACAATGAGCAGTTCTTC	CASSPIPPTDYNEQFF
TRBD1	TRBV7-8	-	TRBJ1-1	TGTGCCAGCAGTCCGGGACAGGATTTGAACACTGAAGCTTTCTTT	CASSPGQDLNTEAFF
TRBD2	TRBV5-1	-	TRBJ2-2	TGCGCCAGCAGCTTGGCAGCGGGAGTTTTGTCCGGGGAGCTGTTTTTT	CASSLAAGVLSGELFF
-	TRBV5-4	few	TRBJ2-1	TGTGCCAGCAGCTCCTCTAGCGCAAATTACTACAATGAGCAGTTCTTC	CASSSSSANYYNEQFF
-	TRBV7-9	few	TRBJ1-2	TGTGCCAGCAGCTTAGCGAAGGCGGCGACTGACTATGGCTACACCTTC	CASSLAKAATDYGYTF
-	TRBV27	-	TRBJ1-4	TGTGCCAGCAGTTTTTGGGGTGAGAGGTATGAAAAACTGTTTTTT	CASSFWGERYEKLFF
TRBD1	TRBV7-9	-	TRBJ2-3	TGTGCCAGCAGCTCCCTAACAGGGGGCCGCACAGATACGCAGTATTTT	CASSSLTGGRTDTQYF
-	TRBV25-1	-	TRBJ2-5	TGTGCCAGCAGTGTCTTAGCGGCCGGCGAGACCCAGTACTTC	CASSVLAAGETQYF
-	TRBV7-2	-	TRBJ2-1	TGTGCCAGCAGCAGAGACAGGTCATACAATGAGCAGTTCTTC	CASSRDRSYNEQFF
-	TRBV6-6	-	TRBJ1-4	TGTGCCAGCAATCTGTACAGGGAGCGTGAAAAACTGTTTTTT	CASNLYREREKLFF
-	TRBV25-1	-	TRBJ1-5	TGTGCCAGCAGAGGACAGTTCAATCAGCCCCAGCATTTT	CASRGQFNQPQHF
-	TRBV7-3	-	TRBJ2-5	TGTGCCAGCAGCCCGGGACACCAAGAGACCCAGTACTTC	CASSPGHQETQYF
TRBD1	TRBV18	few	TRBJ2-6	TGTGCCAGCTCACCTAGGACAGGGATCTCTGGGGCCAACGTCCTGACTTTC	CASSPRTGISGANVLTF
-	TRBV4-2	-	TRBJ2-2	TGTGCCAGCAGCCAAGATTTGATACTGGCTTCGAACACCGGGGAGCTGTTTTTT	CASSQDLILASNTGELFF
TRBD1	TRBV7-8	-	TRBJ2-7	TGTGCCAGCAGCTACCGACAGGGGAAATCCTACGAGCAGTACTTC	CASSYRQGKSYEQYF